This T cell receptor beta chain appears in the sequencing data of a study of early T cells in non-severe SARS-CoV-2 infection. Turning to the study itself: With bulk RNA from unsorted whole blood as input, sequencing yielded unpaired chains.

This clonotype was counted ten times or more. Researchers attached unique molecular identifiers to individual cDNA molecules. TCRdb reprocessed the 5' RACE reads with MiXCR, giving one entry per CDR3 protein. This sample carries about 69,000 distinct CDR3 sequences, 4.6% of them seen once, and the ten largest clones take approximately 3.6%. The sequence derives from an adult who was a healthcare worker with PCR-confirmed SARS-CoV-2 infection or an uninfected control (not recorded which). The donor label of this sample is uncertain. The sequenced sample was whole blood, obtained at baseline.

CDR3 amino acids: CSARARPHGTALSYEQYF. In DNA form, the CDR3 reads TGCAGTGCTAGAGCCCGCCCCCACGGGACGGCGCTTTCCTACGAGCAGTACTTC. This chain joins TRBV20-1 and TRBJ2-7; TRBD1 or TRBD2 may be the D gene (5 bases each). The CDR3 consists of 18 residues. Germline V CDR1 and CDR2: DFQATT, SNEGSKA (reference sequence). V dropped 1 base and J dropped 1 base, with 23 bases sitting between them.